These T cell receptor beta chains were read from a single sample in a study of shared clonotypes between healthy human individuals. The protocol was immunoSEQ multiplex PCR, while the TCRdb copy is restricted to in-frame clones and leaves out a portion. The repertoire holds a few million clones, with around 93% as singletons. The specimen sequenced was naive CD8+ T cells from PBMCs. These receptors were collected from a man younger than 30 in good health. Some clones in this sample may be carry-over from other donors' samples. Each CDR3 is given with its conserved first and last residue. A D gene is named only where the DNA matches it firmly. Clone size, where shown, is once, few, many, or a class for clones that have expanded.

V	size	J	D	CDR3	DNA
TRBV27	NA	TRBJ1-3	NA	CASSFSAREGNTIYF	TGTGCCAGCAGTTTCTCCGCACGGGAGGGAAACACCATATATTTT
TRBV4-3	NA	TRBJ2-5	TRBD2	CASSQTLREGLSGTQYF	TGCGCCAGCAGCCAAACTTTGCGGGAGGGACTATCGGGGACCCAGTACTTC
TRBV6-4	NA	TRBJ2-1	TRBD2	CASSEDGTSGMNEQFF	TGTGCCAGCAGTGAAGACGGGACTAGCGGGATGAATGAGCAGTTCTTC
TRBV14	NA	TRBJ1-2	TRBD1	CASSQFTGTGDFGYTF	TGTGCCAGCAGCCAATTTACCGGGACAGGGGACTTTGGCTACACCTTC
TRBV5-1	NA	TRBJ2-5	TRBD1	CASSTGQGEVETQYF	TGCGCCAGCAGCACGGGACAGGGGGAGGTGGAGACCCAGTACTTC
TRBV19	NA	TRBJ1-1	TRBD1	CASSTLDGTGRNTEAFF	TGTGCCAGTAGTACCCTCGACGGGACAGGCCGGAACACTGAAGCTTTCTTT
TRBV11-1	NA	TRBJ2-3	NA	CASSLLTTDTQYF	TGTGCCAGCAGCTTACTAACAACAGATACGCAGTATTTT
TRBV27	once	TRBJ1-3	NA	CASSLQGTGNTIYF	TGTGCCAGCAGTTTACAGGGAACTGGAAACACCATATATTTT
TRBV9	NA	TRBJ1-1	NA	CASSVVLPGTEAFF	TGTGCCAGCAGCGTAGTTCTCCCGGGGACTGAAGCTTTCTTT
TRBV29-1	NA	TRBJ2-1	NA	CSAPDGRGEQFF	TGCAGCGCCCCGGACGGAAGAGGGGAGCAGTTCTTC
TRBV9	NA	TRBJ2-7	TRBD2	CASSVNRGGPYEQYF	TGTGCCAGCAGCGTAAATCGGGGAGGGCCCTACGAGCAGTACTTC
TRBV27	NA	TRBJ2-1	NA	CASTFTSSYNEQFF	TGTGCCAGCACCTTTACCTCCTCCTACAATGAGCAGTTCTTC
TRBV11-2	NA	TRBJ2-7	TRBD2	CASRRPGLAVHNSYEQYF	TGTGCCAGCAGGCGGCCGGGACTAGCGGTGCATAACTCCTACGAGCAGTACTTC
TRBV7-9	NA	TRBJ1-2	TRBD1	CASSNRTGDYGYTF	TGTGCCAGCAGTAATCGGACAGGCGACTATGGCTACACCTTC
TRBV7-9	NA	TRBJ1-2	TRBD1	CASSLGSGQGNYGYTF	TGTGCCAGCAGCTTAGGTAGCGGACAGGGAAACTATGGCTACACCTTC
TRBV2	NA	TRBJ2-7	NA	CASRPTPQGPSYEQYF	TGTGCCAGCAGGCCCACCCCGCAGGGCCCTTCCTACGAGCAGTACTTC
TRBV4-1	NA	TRBJ2-1	NA	CASSYGPSLGNEQFF	TGCGCCAGCAGCTACGGACCGTCCCTTGGCAATGAGCAGTTCTTC
TRBV6-5	NA	TRBJ2-7	NA	CASSTHYEQYF	TGTGCCAGCAGCACACACTACGAGCAGTACTTC
TRBV4-1	NA	TRBJ2-7	NA	CASSPRSGGPYEQYF	TGCGCCAGCAGCCCCAGAAGTGGGGGACCCTACGAGCAGTACTTC
TRBV5-3	few	TRBJ1-4	NA	CARTTSDTLGLFF	TGTGCCAGAACCACTTCAGACACCCTAGGACTGTTTTTT
TRBV7-9	once	TRBJ2-1	TRBD2	CAIGEREFDEQFF	TGCGCCATAGGCGAGCGGGAGTTTGATGAGCAGTTCTTC
TRBV7-9	NA	TRBJ2-7	NA	CASSYDSSYEQYF	TGTGCCAGCAGCTACGACAGCTCCTACGAGCAGTACTTC
TRBV28	NA	TRBJ1-3	NA	CASSLLFRRDTIYF	TGTGCCAGCAGTTTGCTGTTTAGGCGAGACACCATATATTTT
TRBV5-4	NA	TRBJ2-7	TRBD2	CASSFLAGGPYEQYF	TGTGCCAGCAGCTTTTTAGCGGGGGGGCCCTACGAGCAGTACTTC
TRBV27	NA	TRBJ2-3	NA	CASSLYAGGTDTQYF	TGTGCCAGCAGTTTATATGCCGGAGGCACAGATACGCAGTATTTT
TRBV9	NA	TRBJ2-3	NA	CASSVGQGRGNTQYF	TGTGCCAGCAGCGTAGGTCAGGGTCGGGGGAATACGCAGTATTTT
TRBV5-1	once	TRBJ2-7	TRBD1	CASSHPGQGAYEQYF	TGCGCCAGCAGCCATCCGGGACAGGGGGCCTACGAGCAGTACTTC